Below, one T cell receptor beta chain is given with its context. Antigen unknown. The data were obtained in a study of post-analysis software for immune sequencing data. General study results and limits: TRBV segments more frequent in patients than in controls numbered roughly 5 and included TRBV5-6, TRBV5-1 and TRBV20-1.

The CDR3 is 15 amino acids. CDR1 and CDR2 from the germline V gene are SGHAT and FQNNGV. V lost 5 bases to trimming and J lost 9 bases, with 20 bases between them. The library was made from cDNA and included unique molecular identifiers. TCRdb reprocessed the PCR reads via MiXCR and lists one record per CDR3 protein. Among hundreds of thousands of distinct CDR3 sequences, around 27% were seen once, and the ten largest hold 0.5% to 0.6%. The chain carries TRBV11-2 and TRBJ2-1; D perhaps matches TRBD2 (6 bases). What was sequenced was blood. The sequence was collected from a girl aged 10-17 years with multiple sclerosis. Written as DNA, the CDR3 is TGTGCCAGCAGCCCGGGAGAAAGGGTATCAAGTGAGCAGTTCTTC. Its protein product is CASSPGERVSSEQFF.